One T cell receptor beta chain is described in this entry. No antigen is known for it. MiXCR, run by TCRdb on the RACE reads, gives a single entry per CDR3 protein. The sample lists just under 350,000 distinct CDR3 sequences; approximately 6.9% were seen once. The data originate from a study of human T cells and chemical hapten exposure. Study-wide context: The study lasted roughly five months, and patients were dosed weekly with diphenylcyclopropenone on the scalp throughout.

Time point specified: patch test 1, 2 weeks after DPC sensitization. As to treatment: therapeutic diphenylcyclopropenone sensitization with weekly scalp DPC. People who gave samples had alopecia, were 18 to 70 years old, and were suitable for DPC. Study findings and constraints: DPC sensitization produced no change in TCRs with frequency above 1 in 1000.

The sample was whole blood, taken in connection with sensitization to the hapten diphenylcyclopropenone (DPC). The clonotype comes from a woman aged 18-29 years with alopecia areata. Some clones in this sample may be carry-over from other donors' samples.

The CDR3 loop is CASSLAGGELFF. The DNA of the CDR3 is TGCGCCAGCAGCTTGGCCGGAGGGGAGCTGTTTTTT. The chain links TRBV5-1 to TRBJ2-2, with D hard to call. This CDR3 is 12 amino acids long. The germline gives CDR1 SGHRS, CDR2 YFSETQ. V dropped 0 bases and J dropped 8 bases, with 5 bases sitting between them. The whole variable domain, remainder taken from reference TRBV5-1 and TRBJ2-2, is KAGVTQTPRYLIKTRGQQVTLSCSPISGHRSVSWYQQTPGQGLQFLFEYFSETQRNKGNFPGRFSGRQFSNSRSEMNVSTLELGDSALYLCASSLAGGELFFGEGSRLTVL.